One and the same sample provided the 28 T cell receptor beta chains below, sequenced in a study of control samples from healthy donors and cancer patients. Some clones are missing from TCRdb's copy, which holds only in-frame ones; the method was immunoSEQ multiplex PCR. This sample has roughly 450,000 clones, with 75% to 95% found just once. Sequencing was done on a sample of PBMCs. The source is a man aged 40-50 years with head and neck cancer.

V usage is TRBV7-9 and J usage is TRBJ1-5; TRBD1 is a possible D gene (5 bases). V lost 1 base and J lost 5, with 18 bases in between. CDR3 length: 17 residues. The V gene's germline CDR1 is SEHNR and CDR2 FQNEAQ (reference sequence). In DNA form, the CDR3 reads TGTGCCAGCAGCTTAGGGAACCGCGGGGCAGGCTATCAGCCCCAGCATTTT. Amino acid sequence: CASSLGNRGAGYQPQHF.

The gene calls are TRBV28 and TRBJ2-1; 12 bases map to TRBD2. Germline V gene sequence: CDR1 MDHEN, CDR2 SYDVKM. With 6 bases clipped from V and 10 bases from J, the junction kept 7 bases outside the gene matches. This CDR3 region has 14 residues. In nucleotides, the CDR3 is TGTGCCAGCAGAATGGCTAGCGGGAGGGGGGAGCAGTTCTTC. It is translated as CASRMASGRGEQFF.

This rearrangement joins TRBV19 to TRBJ1-1, with D maybe TRBD1 (6 bases). V was shortened by 4 bases and J by 2 bases, with 8 bases between the two germline ends. From germline, CDR1 is LNHDA and CDR2 SQIVND (reference sequence). This CDR3 has 13 residues. CDR3 nucleotides: TGTGCCAGTAGTAGGACAGAAAACACTGAAGCTTTCTTT. Its protein is CASSRTENTEAFF.

The gene calls are TRBV19 and TRBJ1-1, with D possibly being TRBD1 (5 bases). This CDR3 has 15 residues. The germline gives CDR1 LNHDA, CDR2 SQIVND (reference sequence). The V end lost 1 base, the J end lost 1 base, and 10 bases lay between the germline ends. CDR3 sequence (DNA): TGTGCCAGTAGTATAGCCGGGGACGCGAACACTGAAGCTTTCTTT. This gives the protein CASSIAGDANTEAFF.

The CDR3 loop is CATSDLGGGPQHF. The CDR3 DNA reads as TGTGCCACCAGTGATTTAGGGGGGGGGCCCCAGCATTTT. The V call is TRBV24-1, the J call TRBJ1-5; D perhaps matches TRBD1 (6 bases). This CDR3 is 13 amino acids long. Germline CDR1 is KGHDR and CDR2 is SFDVKD. V shed 1 base and J shed 9 bases, with 9 bases lying between them.

This clone was seen a few times. The chain has TRBV11-2 and TRBJ1-1, with D unclear. The germline V gene has CDR1 SGHAT and CDR2 FQNNGV. V was cut by 7 bases and J by 1 base, with 10 bases left in between. The CDR3 sequence is 13 residues long. Written as DNA, the CDR3 is TGTGCCAGCACCGGATGGGAGAACACTGAAGCTTTCTTT. Its translation: CASTGWENTEAFF.

The J gene is TRBJ2-7, the V gene TRBV25-1; D possibly corresponds to TRBD2 (6 bases). This CDR3 is built from 18 residues. CDR1 is MGHDK, CDR2 SYGVNS, per germline. V was pared by 1 base and J by 5 bases, with 24 bases between. The CDR3 sequence: CASSESTNRDAGRHEQYF. The CDR3 DNA follows: TGTGCCAGCAGTGAATCCACAAACCGGGACGCTGGGAGGCACGAGCAGTACTTC.

In this sample, this clone turned up once. The gene calls are TRBV5-8 and TRBJ1-1; D is uncertain. Trimming shortened V by 0 bases and J by 1 base, and 4 bases separated the two germline ends. This CDR3 region has 13 residues. CDR1 is SGHTS, CDR2 YDEGEE, per germline. The CDR3 protein is CASSLVPNTEAFF. CDR3 coding DNA: TGTGCCAGCAGCTTGGTGCCGAACACTGAAGCTTTCTTT.

The rearrangement joins TRBV7-6 to TRBJ2-2; D tentatively fits TRBD1 or TRBD2 (5 bases each). The CDR3 is made up of 18 amino acids. The germline V gene encodes CDR1 SGHVS and CDR2 FNYEAQ. V was pared by 4 bases and J by 1 base, with 19 bases between. The CDR3 DNA follows: TGTGCCAGCAGCTCCCACGGGGCGGTCCGGGGGAACACCGGGGAGCTGTTTTTT. Amino acids: CASSSHGAVRGNTGELFF.

This chain joins TRBV28 and TRBJ2-7, with D maybe TRBD1 (6 bases). V was clipped by 6 bases and J by 7 bases, with 16 bases between them. Germline loops: CDR1 MDHEN, CDR2 SYDVKM. The CDR3 has 13 amino acids. CDR3 sequence reads: CASRMDSNREQYF. The CDR3 nucleotides read TGTGCCAGCAGAATGGACAGCAACAGGGAGCAGTACTTC.

The gene calls are TRBV11-2 and TRBJ2-1; TRBD2 is a possible D gene (6 bases). This CDR3 has 12 amino acids. Germline values: CDR1 SGHAT, CDR2 FQNNGV. Trimming shortened V by 6 bases and J by 9 bases, and 12 bases separated the two germline ends. CDR3 sequence: CASRISGGEQFF. In DNA, the CDR3 is TGTGCCAGCAGGATTAGCGGCGGTGAGCAGTTCTTC.

To note about this clone: Different DNA sequences within this sample yield the same CDR3. DNA for the CDR3: TGTGCCAGCAGCTTAGGGCGCACCGGGGAGCTGTTTTTT. This gives the protein CASSLGRTGELFF. The V call is TRBV11-3, the J call TRBJ2-2; D not certain. The V and J ends lost 1 base and 4 bases respectively, with 4 bases between them. In germline, CDR1 is SGHNT, CDR2 YENEEA. CDR3 length: 13 residues.

The V gene is TRBV4-3, the J gene TRBJ2-1, with D unresolved. The V and J ends lost 2 bases and 8 bases respectively, with 13 bases between them. The CDR3 is 14 residues long. Germline V gene data show CDR1 as LGHNA and CDR2 as YSLEER. CDR3 in amino acids: CASSQQQGWDEQFF. CDR3 DNA sequence: TGCGCCAGCAGCCAACAGCAAGGCTGGGATGAGCAGTTCTTC.

This chain connects TRBV6-2 or TRBV6-3 to TRBJ2-7; no clear D gene. CDR1 MNHEY and CDR2 SVGEGT come from the germline V gene. V lost 2 bases and J lost 0, with 14 bases in between. This CDR3 region has 16 residues. CDR3 sequence reads: CASSYDLGRTSYEQYF. The DNA of the CDR3 is TGTGCCAGCAGTTACGATTTGGGCAGGACCTCCTACGAGCAGTACTTC.

The CDR3 reads CATSDWTSGGMDTQYF. The CDR3 DNA reads TGTGCCACCAGTGATTGGACTAGCGGGGGGATGGATACGCAGTATTTT. This chain connects TRBV24-1 to TRBJ2-3; 14 bases fit TRBD2. Germline CDR1 KGHDR, CDR2 SFDVKD. CDR3 length: 16 amino acids. V was clipped by 2 bases and J by 6 bases; unmatched bases: 3.

This clone has more than one count but fewer than ten. CDR3 protein: CASRGPNYGYTF. DNA for the CDR3: TGTGCCAGCAGGGGACCTAACTATGGCTACACCTTC. V is TRBV6-5 and J is TRBJ1-2, with a possible D match to TRBD1 (5 bases). Trimming stripped 6 bases from V and 0 bases from J, with 5 bases between. Germline CDR1 and CDR2: MNHEY and SVGAGI. This CDR3 has 12 amino acids.

CDR3 region: CASTPGQGAANTEAFF. CDR3 bases: TGTGCCAGCACACCGGGACAGGGGGCGGCGAACACTGAAGCTTTCTTT. The chain links TRBV4-2 to TRBJ1-1; 12 positions agree with TRBD1. From germline, CDR1 is LGHNA and CDR2 YNFKEQ. The CDR3 sequence is 16 residues long. J was trimmed by 1 base and V by 7 bases; bases with no gene match: 7.

The chain links TRBV7-3 to TRBJ2-1; 12 nucleotides match TRBD1. The CDR3 contains 16 residues. V lost 0 bases and J lost 7; bases outside the gene matches: 4. Per the germline V gene, CDR1 is SGHTA and CDR2 is FQGTGA. CDR3 DNA: TGTGCCAGCAGCTTAACTGGGACAGGGGGCAGAAATGAGCAGTTCTTC. Translating it yields CASSLTGTGGRNEQFF. Supplemented by reference TRBV7-3 and TRBJ2-1, the full variable domain reads GAGVSQTPSNKVTEKGKYVELRCDPISGHTALYWYRQSLGQGPEFLIYFQGTGAADDSGLPNDRFFAVRPEGSVSTLKIQRTERGDSAVYLCASSLTGTGGRNEQFFGPGTRLTVL.

J is TRBJ1-2 and V is TRBV19; TRBD1 is a possible D gene (5 bases). Germline V CDR1 and CDR2: LNHDA, SQIVND (reference sequence). The CDR3 consists of 14 residues. Trimming removed 4 bases at V and 4 bases at J, with 13 bases between. The CDR3 protein is CASSTTDGAYGYTF. The CDR3 region has the DNA TGTGCCAGTAGTACTACAGACGGGGCCTATGGCTACACCTTC.

The chain couples TRBV6-5 to TRBJ2-7, with D unclear. The length of the CDR3 is 14 residues. V lost 2 bases and J 0 bases, leaving 8 bases between the germline ends. Germline lookup yields CDR1 MNHEY and CDR2 SVGAGI. CDR3 sequence: CASSYGQNSYEQYF. CDR3 bases: TGTGCCAGCAGTTACGGCCAGAACTCCTACGAGCAGTACTTC.

This clone was recorded once. This chain connects TRBV6-2 or TRBV6-3 to TRBJ2-1; D is perhaps TRBD2 (6 bases). Trimming took off 5 bases at V and 8 bases at J, with 16 bases between the two ends. The CDR3 is 14 residues long. Germline-derived CDR1 and CDR2 are MNHEY and SVGEGT. In DNA form, the CDR3 reads TGTGCCAGCAGTACCCGGGAGTATCGAGATGAGCAGTTCTTC. It translates to CASSTREYRDEQFF.

There are a few counts of this clone. The gene calls are TRBV5-1 and TRBJ1-6; 10 nucleotides agree with TRBD1. V was pared by 0 bases and J by 0 bases, with 3 bases of the junction left unmatched. From germline, CDR1 is SGHRS and CDR2 YFSETQ. The CDR3 is made up of 18 amino acids. The CDR3 here is CASSLGQGASSYNSPLHF. In DNA form, the CDR3 reads TGCGCCAGCAGCTTGGGACAGGGGGCGAGCTCCTATAATTCACCCCTCCACTTT.

The chain is built from TRBV15 and TRBJ1-5; no firm D call. The CDR3 consists of 13 residues. Germline V gene data show CDR1 as LNHNV and CDR2 as YYDKDF (reference sequence). Trimming left V 3 bases short and J 8 bases short, with 11 bases between. In DNA form, the CDR3 reads TGTGCCACCAGCAGTAATCGACTCAAGCCCCAGCATTTT. It specifies CATSSNRLKPQHF.

The chain employs TRBV7-8 and TRBJ2-7; D is possibly TRBD1 (6 bases). Germline CDR1 reads SGHVS; CDR2 reads FQNEAQ. Trimming removed 5 bases at V and 3 bases at J, with 14 bases between. The CDR3 totals 14 residues. The CDR3 DNA reads as TGTGCCAGCAGCCCTGACAGGCGAAACTACGAGCAGTACTTC. This sequence encodes CASSPDRRNYEQYF.

In its sample, this clone was seen once. This CDR3 reads CASSFSGTGGFGQPQHF. The CDR3 DNA sequence: TGTGCCAGCAGCTTCTCCGGGACAGGGGGCTTCGGTCAGCCCCAGCATTTT. V usage is TRBV7-9 and J usage is TRBJ1-5; 12 bases fit TRBD1. The trim removed 3 bases at V and 6 bases at J, leaving 9 bases unmatched. This CDR3 is 17 amino acids long. CDR1 is SEHNR, CDR2 FQNEAQ, per germline (reference sequence).

This CDR3 reads CASSSGTGTSEAFF. The CDR3 DNA is TGCGCCAGCAGTTCCGGGACAGGGACTTCTGAAGCTTTCTTT. The chain has TRBV10-2 and TRBJ1-1; the match to TRBD1 covers 9 bases. CDR3 length: 14 residues. Germline V CDR1 and CDR2: WSHSY, SAAADI. V lost 5 bases, J lost 6 bases, and 7 bases stayed unmatched.

The rearrangement links TRBV11-3 to TRBJ2-1, with D perhaps being TRBD1 or TRBD2 (5 bases each). The V gene lost 1 base and the J gene lost 0 bases, with 13 bases spanning the gap. Germline CDR1 SGHNT, CDR2 YENEEA. The CDR3 spans 17 residues. The CDR3 bases are TGTGCCAGCAGCTTAGCGTCGGGACCCCACTCCTACAATGAGCAGTTCTTC. It translates to CASSLASGPHSYNEQFF.

The chain's CDR3 is CASRTLAGGPDTQYF. The CDR3 region has the DNA TGTGCCAGCAGAACTTTAGCGGGAGGGCCAGATACGCAGTATTTT. The rearrangement links TRBV27 to TRBJ2-3, with 11 positions matching TRBD2. V lost 6 bases, J lost 4 bases, and 6 bases stayed unmatched. Germline V gene sequence: CDR1 MNHEY, CDR2 SMNVEV (reference sequence). The CDR3 is 15 residues long.